This T cell receptor (beta chain) came from a study of shared clonotypes between healthy human individuals. Study summary: Per-donor plates numbered three CD4 naive, three CD4 memory, two CD8 naive and one CD8 memory. Notes on the study in general: Roughly 5% of naive CD4 clonotypes were shared across a handful of donors. Only blood was sampled; tissue repertoires likely differ.

Germline V CDR1 and CDR2: MNHNS, SASEGT. V was clipped by 6 bases and J by 0 bases; unmatched bases: 6. CDR3 length: 15 residues. CD45RA-negative memory and CD45RA+ naive subsets were split from the CD4+ cells. In this sample, this clone turned up once. Its antigen is still unknown. Some clones are missing from TCRdb's copy, which holds only in-frame ones; the method was immunoSEQ multiplex PCR. The sample holds approximately 980,000 clones, over 75% seen once. The chain recombines TRBV6-1 with TRBJ2-7, with TRBD1 matching over 9 bases. The sample taken for sequencing was memory CD4+ T cells sorted from blood. Subset denoted: CD45RA-negative fraction. The sequence was collected from a man aged 18 to 30 in good health. In DNA, the CDR3 is TGTGCCAGCAGATTGGAGACAGGGGGCTCCTACGAGCAGTACTTC. It codes for CASRLETGGSYEQYF.